The rows below give T cell receptor beta chains drawn from one sample of a study of cytomegalovirus exposure and HLA in healthy donors. Libraries were prepared by immunoSEQ multiplex PCR; TCRdb keeps only in-frame clonotypes and omits some of them. The sample yields over 120,000 clones, around 90% seen once. Sample: PBMCs. Every receptor here comes from a man aged 18 to 29 in good health and CMV-seropositive. CDR3s leave out the opening cysteine and the closing phenylalanine or tryptophan.

J gene: TRBJ2-7; V gene: TRBV7-8; CDR3 protein: ASSLWQGAESSYEQY
J gene: TRBJ2-1; V gene: TRBV5-1; CDR3 protein: ASSLYGDSYNEQF
J gene: TRBJ1-4; V gene: TRBV18; CDR3 protein: ASSPWDSGEKLF
J gene: TRBJ1-2; V gene: TRBV2; CDR3 protein: ASTDRSGGVYGYT
J gene: TRBJ1-6; V gene: TRBV5-6; CDR3 protein: ASSLDSFSYNSPLH
J gene: TRBJ1-1; V gene: TRBV14; CDR3 protein: ASSQYVRGTEAF
J gene: TRBJ1-3; V gene: TRBV6-6; CDR3 protein: ASSYLEAGNTIY
J gene: TRBJ1-5; V gene: TRBV9; CDR3 protein: ASSQTTGNNQPQH
J gene: TRBJ1-2; V gene: TRBV5-1; CDR3 protein: ASSLVGGRSLVDGYT
J gene: TRBJ2-7; V gene: TRBV5-8; CDR3 protein: ASSRKRGGLGEQY
J gene: TRBJ1-2; V gene: TRBV28; CDR3 protein: ASSSLPYGYT
J gene: TRBJ2-5; V gene: TRBV14; CDR3 protein: ASSQVGTSGKETQY
J gene: TRBJ2-5; V gene: TRBV20-1; CDR3 protein: SALKGETQY
J gene: TRBJ1-2; V gene: TRBV30; CDR3 protein: AWSPRGYGYT
J gene: TRBJ2-1; V gene: TRBV7-9; CDR3 protein: ASSPDLSEQF
J gene: TRBJ2-2; V gene: TRBV13; CDR3 protein: ASSSPYGRPTGELF
J gene: TRBJ1-3; V gene: TRBV13; CDR3 protein: AVLGASGNTIY
J gene: TRBJ1-2; V gene: TRBV5-1; CDR3 protein: ASSSGQGIGYGYT
J gene: TRBJ1-4; V gene: TRBV5-1; CDR3 protein: ASSPGGYMAEKLF
J gene: TRBJ1-5; V gene: TRBV2; CDR3 protein: ASTGRSNQPQH
J gene: TRBJ2-7; V gene: TRBV4-2; CDR3 protein: ASSQEPGQFSYEQY
J gene: TRBJ1-1; V gene: TRBV6-1; CDR3 protein: ASSEALGRGLGTEAF
J gene: TRBJ1-2; V gene: TRBV28; CDR3 protein: ASRDVQGWSPLGGYT
J gene: TRBJ2-6; V gene: TRBV9; CDR3 protein: ASSVSTGTSGANVLT
J gene: TRBJ2-2; V gene: TRBV29-1; CDR3 protein: SVEGLAGGLTGELF
J gene: TRBJ1-2; V gene: TRBV6-1; CDR3 protein: ASSDADRANYGYT
J gene: TRBJ2-7; V gene: TRBV4-1; CDR3 protein: ASSQAEEEYEQY
J gene: TRBJ2-3; V gene: TRBV7-9; CDR3 protein: ASSLGLAGTDTQY
J gene: TRBJ1-6; V gene: TRBV6-4; CDR3 protein: ASSDSGTDNSPLH